Presented here are 13 T cell receptor beta chains from one specimen sequenced in a study of cytomegalovirus exposure and HLA in healthy donors. Primers: 60 Vbeta forward and 13 Jbeta reverse. The protocol was immunoSEQ multiplex PCR, while the TCRdb copy is restricted to in-frame clones and leaves out a portion. The top ten clones hold about 11% of a sample with approximately 120,000 clones, roughly 80% of them seen once. Material for sequencing was PBMCs. The receptors shown here come from a young man in good health and CMV-seropositive.

This rearrangement joins TRBV28 to TRBJ2-7, with D possibly being TRBD2 (6 bases). Trimming stripped 7 bases from V and 5 bases from J, with 18 bases between. The CDR3 loop spans 14 amino acids. CDR1 and CDR2 from the germline V gene are MDHEN and SYDVKM. CDR3 DNA sequence: TGTGCCAGCAACCCATTGGAGGGACGGAACGAGCAGTACTTC. Its translation: CASNPLEGRNEQYF.

The V and J genes are TRBV28 and TRBJ1-5, with D possibly matching TRBD1 (6 bases). CDR1 and CDR2 from the germline V gene are MDHEN and SYDVKM. This CDR3 is built from 11 residues. The CDR3 sequence: CADSPHQPQHF. CDR3 bases: TGTGCGGACAGTCCCCATCAGCCCCAGCATTTT.

The chain couples TRBV9 to TRBJ2-2; D may be TRBD1 (5 bases). This CDR3 is built from 14 residues. Trimming removed 0 bases from V and 5 bases from J, with 8 bases in between. CDR1 is SGDLS and CDR2 is YYNGEE in the germline V gene. The CDR3 is CASSVGQRTGELFF. The CDR3 nucleotides are TGTGCCAGCAGCGTAGGACAGAGAACCGGGGAGCTGTTTTTT.

The CDR3 is CASSYSGSEQYF. The CDR3 region has the DNA TGTGCCAGCAGTTACTCCGGGAGCGAGCAGTACTTC. V is TRBV6-6 and J is TRBJ2-7, with D perhaps matching TRBD2 (6 bases). V lost 0 bases to trimming and J lost 6 bases, with 6 bases between them. Germline V lookup: CDR1 MNHNY, CDR2 SVGAGI (reference sequence). The CDR3 has 12 residues.

V usage is TRBV25-1 and J usage is TRBJ1-2, with D maybe TRBD1 (5 bases). Trimming took off 5 bases at V and 4 bases at J, with 8 bases between the two ends. Looked up from germline, CDR1 is MGHDK and CDR2 is SYGVNS. This CDR3 has 12 amino acids. CDR3 coding DNA: TGTGCCAGCAGTTTTCAGGGCTATGGCTACACCTTC. Translating gives CASSFQGYGYTF.

The J gene is TRBJ2-3, the V gene TRBV7-2; D is possibly TRBD2 (6 bases). Germline CDR1 reads SGHTA; CDR2 reads FQGNSA. This CDR3 is 12 amino acids long. V was shortened by 4 bases and J by 9 bases, with 11 bases between the two germline ends. This CDR3 reads CASSWTMGTQYF. The CDR3 DNA sequence: TGTGCCAGCAGCTGGACTATGGGAACGCAGTATTTT.

This chain links TRBV9 with TRBJ2-5, with TRBD2 matching 7 bases. Germline V lookup: CDR1 SGDLS, CDR2 YYNGEE. V lost 4 bases and J lost 5; bases outside the gene matches: 11. This CDR3 has 15 amino acids. This CDR3 is CASSSEGTTKETQYF. The DNA of the CDR3 is TGTGCCAGCAGCTCCGAAGGGACTACCAAGGAGACCCAGTACTTC. Based on the CDR3 plus reference TRBV9 and TRBJ2-5, the full variable domain is DSGVTQTPKHLITATGQRVTLRCSPRSGDLSVYWYQQSLDQGLQFLIQYYNGEERAKGNILERFSAQQFPDLHSELNLSSLELGDSALYFCASSSEGTTKETQYFGPGTRLLVL.

In its sample, this clone was seen once. This chain uses TRBV28 with TRBJ2-3, with 7 bases matching TRBD2. Trimming cost V 1 base and J 1 base; bases outside gene matches: 5. CDR3 length: 16 residues. Germline CDR1 is MDHEN and CDR2 is SYDVKM. The CDR3 DNA reads TGTGCCAGCAGTTTATTGTCTAGCGGACGCACAGATACGCAGTATTTT. Translating gives CASSLLSSGRTDTQYF.

This clone occurred a few times. The CDR3 DNA sequence: TGTGCCAGCAGTGACCCCCAGCGGGACTCCTACGAGCAGTACTTC. Amino acids: CASSDPQRDSYEQYF. This chain joins TRBV6-4 and TRBJ2-7; 7 bases are shared with TRBD2. Germline CDR1 reads MRHNA; CDR2 reads SNTAGT. V lost 2 bases and J lost 0; bases outside the gene matches: 4. The CDR3 extends over 15 amino acids.

This clone appeared a single time. This sequence joins TRBV28 and TRBJ2-5; 10 bases align to TRBD2. This CDR3 comprises 18 residues. The germline gives CDR1 MDHEN, CDR2 SYDVKM. J was trimmed by 5 bases and V by 3 bases; bases with no gene match: 15. The CDR3, as DNA: TGTGCCAGCAGTTTTTGGTCAAGCTCAGCGGGAGGGAGGGAGACCCAGTACTTC. This sequence encodes CASSFWSSSAGGRETQYF.

This clone was observed a handful of times. The chain employs TRBV5-1 and TRBJ2-1; TRBD2 aligns across 7 bases. V dropped 1 base and J dropped 5; count of bases not matched to a gene: 6. The germline gives CDR1 SGHRS, CDR2 YFSETQ. The CDR3 totals 15 residues. CDR3 DNA sequence: TGCGCCAGCAGCTTGTCCGGGGGGTCGAACAATGAGCAGTTCTTC. Translating it yields CASSLSGGSNNEQFF. Variable domain in full (rest from reference TRBV5-1 and TRBJ2-1): KAGVTQTPRYLIKTRGQQVTLSCSPISGHRSVSWYQQTPGQGLQFLFEYFSETQRNKGNFPGRFSGRQFSNSRSEMNVSTLELGDSALYLCASSLSGGSNNEQFFGPGTRLTVL.

The table lists this clone with a few counts. The V call is TRBV28, the J call TRBJ2-4; maybe TRBD1 (7 bases). V shed 3 bases and J shed 3 bases, with 9 bases lying between them. The CDR3 extends over 14 amino acids. Germline CDR1 is MDHEN and CDR2 is SYDVKM. The CDR3: CASSFQGGKNIQYF. The CDR3 nucleotides read TGTGCCAGCAGTTTTCAGGGGGGCAAAAACATTCAGTACTTC.

This chain links TRBV6-5 with TRBJ2-7; D uncertain. Germline CDR1 is MNHEY and CDR2 is SVGAGI. This CDR3 spans 13 amino acids. The V end was cut by 0 bases, the J end by 6 bases, with 9 bases between. The CDR3 sequence is CASSYSSVLEQYF. The CDR3 DNA reads TGTGCCAGCAGTTACTCATCGGTGCTCGAGCAGTACTTC.